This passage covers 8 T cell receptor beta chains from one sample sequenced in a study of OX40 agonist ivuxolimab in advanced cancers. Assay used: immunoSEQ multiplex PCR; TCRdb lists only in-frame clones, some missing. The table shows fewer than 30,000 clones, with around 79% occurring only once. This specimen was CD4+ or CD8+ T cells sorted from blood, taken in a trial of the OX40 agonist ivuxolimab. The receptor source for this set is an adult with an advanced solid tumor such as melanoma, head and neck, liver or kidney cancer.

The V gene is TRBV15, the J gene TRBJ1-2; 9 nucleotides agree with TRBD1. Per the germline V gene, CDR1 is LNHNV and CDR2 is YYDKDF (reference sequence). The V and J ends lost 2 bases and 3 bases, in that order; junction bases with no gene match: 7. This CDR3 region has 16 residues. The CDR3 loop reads CATSRPRTGEYYGYTF. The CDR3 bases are TGTGCCACCAGCAGACCCAGGACAGGGGAGTACTATGGCTACACCTTC. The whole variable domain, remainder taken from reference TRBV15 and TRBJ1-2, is DAMVIQNPRYQVTQFGKPVTLSCSQTLNHNVMYWYQQKSSQAPKLLFHYYDKDFNNEADTPDNFQSRRPNTSFCFLDIRSPGLGDTAMYLCATSRPRTGEYYGYTFGSGTRLTVV.

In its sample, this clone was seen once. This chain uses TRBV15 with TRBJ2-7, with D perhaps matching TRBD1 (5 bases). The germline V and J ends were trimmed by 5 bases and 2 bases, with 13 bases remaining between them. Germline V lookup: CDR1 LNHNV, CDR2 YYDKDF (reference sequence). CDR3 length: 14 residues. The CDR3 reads CATSPGSFTYEQYF. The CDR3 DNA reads TGTGCCACCAGCCCAGGGTCCTTTACCTACGAGCAGTACTTC.

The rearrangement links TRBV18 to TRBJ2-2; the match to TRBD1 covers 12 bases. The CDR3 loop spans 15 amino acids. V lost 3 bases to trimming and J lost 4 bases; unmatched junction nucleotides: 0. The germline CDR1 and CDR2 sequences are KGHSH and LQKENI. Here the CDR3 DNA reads TGTGCCAGCTCACCGGGACAGGGGGCCACCGGGGAGCTGTTTTTT. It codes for CASSPGQGATGELFF.

The CDR3 nucleotides are TGTGCCAGCAGCGTAGAAGCTAGCGGCGCCTACGAGCAGTACTTC. This translates into CASSVEASGAYEQYF. V usage is TRBV9 and J usage is TRBJ2-7, with TRBD2 identical over 7 bases. The CDR3 has 15 amino acids. V trimming: 0 bases; J trimming: 2 bases; junction bases outside the gene matches: 5. Germline CDR1 reads SGDLS; CDR2 reads YYNGEE. The full variable domain, completed using reference TRBV9 and TRBJ2-7, is DSGVTQTPKHLITATGQRVTLRCSPRSGDLSVYWYQQSLDQGLQFLIQYYNGEERAKGNILERFSAQQFPDLHSELNLSSLELGDSALYFCASSVEASGAYEQYFGPGTRLTVT.

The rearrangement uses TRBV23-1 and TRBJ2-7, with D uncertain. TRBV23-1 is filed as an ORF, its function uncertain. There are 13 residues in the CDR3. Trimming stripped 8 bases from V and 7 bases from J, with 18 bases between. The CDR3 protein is CASQEKSGQEQYF. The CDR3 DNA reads TGCGCCAGCCAAGAGAAATCGGGCCAGGAGCAGTACTTC.

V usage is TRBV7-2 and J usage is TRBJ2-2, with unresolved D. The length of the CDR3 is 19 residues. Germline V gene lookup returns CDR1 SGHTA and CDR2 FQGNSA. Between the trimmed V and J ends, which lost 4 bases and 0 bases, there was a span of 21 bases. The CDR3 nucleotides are TGTGCCAGCAGCTCCCTGGGCCTTGAGATCTCAGCGAACACCGGGGAGCTGTTTTTT. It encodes CASSSLGLEISANTGELFF.

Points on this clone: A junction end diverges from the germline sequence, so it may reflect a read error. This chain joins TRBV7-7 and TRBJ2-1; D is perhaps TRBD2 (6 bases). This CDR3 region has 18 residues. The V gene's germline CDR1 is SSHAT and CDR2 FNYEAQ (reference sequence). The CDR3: CASSLAAGGESAAYEQFF. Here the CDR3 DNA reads TGTGCTAGCAGCTTAGCGGCCGGAGGGGAGTCGGCGGCCTATGAGCAGTTCTTC.

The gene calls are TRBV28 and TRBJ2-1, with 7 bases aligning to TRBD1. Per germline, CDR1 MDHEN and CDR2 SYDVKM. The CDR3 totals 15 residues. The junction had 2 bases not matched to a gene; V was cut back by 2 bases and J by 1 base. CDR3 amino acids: CASSLAGGSYNEQFF. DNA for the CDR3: TGTGCCAGCAGTTTAGCAGGGGGTTCCTACAATGAGCAGTTCTTC.